The rows below give T cell receptor beta chains drawn from one sample of a study of blood T cell repertoires in COVID-19. This table comes from immunoSEQ multiplex PCR, and its TCRdb copy is limited to in-frame clones, with some not included. The table has 90,000 or so clones, 75% to 90% seen once; the top ten hold over 0.95%. The sample comprised peripheral blood. The receptors derive from a human donor in a cohort sampled during active COVID-19. Both conserved end residues are part of each CDR3. Each record gives: clone size, V gene, D gene, J gene, CDR3 DNA, CDR3 protein. The D gene is left open where the match is weak. The size of a clone is reported for some rows only, either as once, few or many, or as a class for expanded clones.

size: .
V: TRBV30
D: TRBD2
J: TRBJ2-7
DNA: TGTGCCTTCCTCCGGACTAGCGGGAGCTCCGAGCAGTACTTC
CDR3: CAFLRTSGSSEQYF

size: .
V: TRBV9
D: .
J: TRBJ1-5
DNA: TGTGCCAGCAGCGCGGGAGGGGGTGGCAATCAGCCCCAGCATTTT
CDR3: CASSAGGGGNQPQHF

size: .
V: TRBV18
D: .
J: TRBJ2-4
DNA: TGTGCCAGCTCACCCTTGGCGGGCTCAAAGGGTGGGGCCAAAAACATTCAGTACTTC
CDR3: CASSPLAGSKGGAKNIQYF

size: .
V: TRBV7-6
D: .
J: TRBJ1-3
DNA: TGTGCCAGCAGCTCCGACATCGTCTCTGGAAACACCATATATTTT
CDR3: CASSSDIVSGNTIYF

size: .
V: TRBV2
D: TRBD1
J: TRBJ2-1
DNA: TGTGCCAGCAGTGAAGGGACAGGGGGCGGTGAGCAGTTCTTC
CDR3: CASSEGTGGGEQFF

size: .
V: TRBV15
D: .
J: TRBJ2-7
DNA: TGTGCCACCAGCAGAGATCAAGTACTCTCCTACGAGCAGTACTTC
CDR3: CATSRDQVLSYEQYF

size: .
V: TRBV7-9
D: .
J: TRBJ1-3
DNA: TGTGCCAGCCTCCGGGGGAACACCATATATTTT
CDR3: CASLRGNTIYF

size: .
V: TRBV30
D: .
J: TRBJ1-3
DNA: TGTGCCTGGAACGGGGATGGAAACACCATATATTTT
CDR3: CAWNGDGNTIYF

size: once
V: TRBV28
D: TRBD2
J: TRBJ2-2
DNA: TGTGCCAGCTGGGGAGGGGCCGGGGAGCTGTTTTTT
CDR3: CASWGGAGELFF

size: .
V: TRBV27
D: TRBD1
J: TRBJ1-3
DNA: TGTGCCAGCAGTCCCCGGACAGGGTTGGTCTCTGGAAACACCATATATTTT
CDR3: CASSPRTGLVSGNTIYF

size: .
V: TRBV28
D: .
J: TRBJ2-5
DNA: TGTGCCAGCAGTTCGGAACAGACAAAGACCCAGTACTTC
CDR3: CASSSEQTKTQYF

size: .
V: TRBV28
D: TRBD2
J: TRBJ2-5
DNA: TGTGCCAGCAGTCCCGTACCCGGGACTAGCGGCCAAGAGACCCAGTACTTC
CDR3: CASSPVPGTSGQETQYF

size: .
V: TRBV15
D: .
J: TRBJ1-2
DNA: TGTGCCACCAGCAGAGATCGAACAGCCAGTTATGGCTACACCTTC
CDR3: CATSRDRTASYGYTF

size: .
V: TRBV18
D: TRBD1
J: TRBJ2-7
DNA: TGTGCCAGCTCACCGGGACAGCCCTACGAGCAGTACTTC
CDR3: CASSPGQPYEQYF

size: .
V: TRBV28
D: TRBD2
J: TRBJ2-2
DNA: TGTGCCAGCAGCCGAACGCAGCTAGCGGGAGGGCGTACCGGGGAGCTGTTTTTT
CDR3: CASSRTQLAGGRTGELFF

size: .
V: TRBV28
D: .
J: TRBJ1-1
DNA: TGTGCCAGCGCCGTAGGGGTTGGTGGCACTGAAGCTTTCTTT
CDR3: CASAVGVGGTEAFF

size: .
V: TRBV7-8
D: .
J: TRBJ2-2
DNA: TGTGCCAGCCGGGGCGGGACGAACACCGGGGAGCTGTTTTTT
CDR3: CASRGGTNTGELFF

size: .
V: TRBV6-4
D: TRBD2
J: TRBJ2-7
DNA: TGTGCCAGCAGTGACCTCTCGAGGGAGGGCCTCGACGAGCAGTACTTC
CDR3: CASSDLSREGLDEQYF

size: .
V: TRBV3-1/TRBV3-2
D: TRBD2
J: TRBJ2-1
DNA: TGTGCCAGCAGCCTCTTTCTAGCGGAGGGATACAATGAGCAGTTCTTC
CDR3: CASSLFLAEGYNEQFF

size: .
V: TRBV7-8
D: TRBD1
J: TRBJ1-2
DNA: TGTGCCAGCAGCTTAGCGTCAGGGACAGGGGGCTATGGCTACACCTTC
CDR3: CASSLASGTGGYGYTF

size: .
V: TRBV28
D: .
J: TRBJ1-5
DNA: TGTGCCAGCAGTTTCCTAGCGGGAAAGCCCCAGCATTTT
CDR3: CASSFLAGKPQHF

size: .
V: TRBV5-1
D: .
J: TRBJ2-7
DNA: TGCGCCAGCAGCTTGGTCCCAGATGGCAACGAGCAGTACTTC
CDR3: CASSLVPDGNEQYF

size: .
V: TRBV10-3
D: .
J: TRBJ2-1
DNA: TGTGCCATCACCAGCTCCGGAGGGAATGAGCAGTTCTTC
CDR3: CAITSSGGNEQFF

size: .
V: TRBV18
D: .
J: TRBJ2-5
DNA: TGTGCCAGCTCACTCGGACAGACGGAGACCCAGTACTTC
CDR3: CASSLGQTETQYF

size: .
V: TRBV29-1
D: .
J: TRBJ2-7
DNA: TGCAGCGTTGAAGGTTCGGGCGAGCAGTACTTC
CDR3: CSVEGSGEQYF

size: .
V: TRBV30
D: .
J: TRBJ1-1
DNA: TGTGCCCGGATGGCGGGAACTGAAGCTTTCTTT
CDR3: CARMAGTEAFF

size: .
V: TRBV27
D: TRBD2
J: TRBJ2-1
DNA: TGTGCCAGCAGTCCCCAACTAGCGCCAGTCTACAATGAGCAGTTCTTC
CDR3: CASSPQLAPVYNEQFF

size: .
V: TRBV7-9
D: TRBD2
J: TRBJ2-2
DNA: TGTGCCAGCACCCCACCCCCGGGACTAGCGGGAGTACGGAGCACCGGGGAGCTGTTTTTT
CDR3: CASTPPPGLAGVRSTGELFF

size: .
V: TRBV3-1/TRBV3-2
D: TRBD2
J: TRBJ2-3
DNA: TGTGCCAGCAGCGGACAAACTACCCGGACTAGCGGGGGTCTTGGTACGCAGTATTTT
CDR3: CASSGQTTRTSGGLGTQYF

size: .
V: TRBV7-6
D: TRBD2
J: TRBJ2-1
DNA: TGTGCCAGCAGCCCCGGCGGGAGGGCCCCTGGGGACAATGAGCAGTTCTTC
CDR3: CASSPGGRAPGDNEQFF

size: .
V: TRBV7-8
D: TRBD1
J: TRBJ2-7
DNA: TGTGCCAGCAGGCCCCAGGGACAGGCCTACGAGCAGTACTTC
CDR3: CASRPQGQAYEQYF